Sequencing of this TCR beta chain was carried out in a study of beta chain features in type 1 diabetes. Study-level results: Among all four CD4+ subsets, Type 1 diabetes patients had TCRB CDR3s that were moderately but significantly shorter.

Expressed TCRB transcripts were sequenced, since all the RNA that had been isolated was reverse transcribed. Clones were read by immunoSEQ multiplex PCR, and TCRdb kept only the in-frame ones, dropping some. The sample carries about 280,000 clones, about 15% recorded once. Note on this clone: The antigen remains unidentified.

Sorted CD4+ subsets: naive, central memory, regulatory, stem cell-like memory (CD45RO/CCR7/CD25/CD127/CD95/CD27 panel). Each population that was sorted was more than 98% pure. From germline, CDR1 is SGHRS and CDR2 YFSETQ. The CDR3 covers 14 residues. The V end was cut by 0 bases, the J end by 1 base, with 6 bases between. The sequence came from a man aged 18 to 30 with type 1 diabetes. Sequenced input: naive CD4+ T cells from blood. The J gene is TRBJ2-3, the V gene TRBV5-1, with D hard to call. The CDR3 coding sequence is TGCGCCAGCAGCTTGGACCAGGGCACAGATACGCAGTATTTT. This encodes CASSLDQGTDTQYF. The variable domain in full, completed from reference TRBV5-1 and TRBJ2-3, reads KAGVTQTPRYLIKTRGQQVTLSCSPISGHRSVSWYQQTPGQGLQFLFEYFSETQRNKGNFPGRFSGRQFSNSRSEMNVSTLELGDSALYLCASSLDQGTDTQYFGPGTRLTVL.